This TCR beta chain was captured in a study of cytomegalovirus exposure and HLA in healthy donors (dated by TCRdb to 2016 to 2017). With regard to the full study: According to an earlier analysis of 550 to 750 of the donors, some 180 million T cells yielded 117 million unique TCR beta sequences and around 280 Gb of sequence data. Roughly five DR-DQ haplotypes were handled as single units for association and clustering because linkage in the cohort was strong. In the later analysis, no new phenotypic data were used to find candidate immune exposures; instead, reliance was placed on TCR beta sequences and their occurrence across donors. Of the 300 to 450 genotyped donors, approximately 83% fell in the genetic ancestry cluster associated with self-reported Caucasian donors. Every discovery cohort repertoire had been produced on one sequencing platform. A later analysis re-examined previously published TCR beta repertoires from 600 to 700 donors and added high-resolution HLA genotyping to investigate patterns of TCR occurrence. An earlier analysis of 587 of the donors used high-throughput TCR beta sequencing to judge whether each TCR beta V gene segment behaved as functional or pseudogenic. The study aimed to test whether signatures of past pathogen exposure could be identified by cataloging public T cell receptors. Donor age, sex, ethnicity and CMV serostatus were compiled alongside the repertoire data. Among some 400 genotyped donors of the cohort, an average of approximately 240,000 unique TCR beta nucleotide sequences were sequenced per donor, around 20% of them non-productive. In addition to the first cohort of around 670 subjects, a separate validation cohort of approximately 120 different subjects was used. The study used immunosequencing to profile the T cell repertoires of 600 to 850 subjects and linked those repertoires to cytomegalovirus serostatus. High-throughput TCR immunosequencing, statistical association of individual TCRs with disease status, and machine learning were combined to predict cytomegalovirus infection status. A later genetic analysis used genome-wide SNP genotypes for about 65% of the 666 donors, treating that subset as a discovery cohort. Roughly 310 gigabases of sequencing data and 70 million to 100 million unique TCR sequences were included in an early release covering roughly 600 HLA-typed donors. Typing coverage varied by locus: roughly 629-630 donors for A, B, C, DRB1 and DQB1; approximately 500 for DQA1; about 590 for DPA1; roughly 450 for DPB1. Both class I and class II loci were covered by HLA typing, at four-digit resolution.

Points the paper makes about the study in general: The study gave a list of roughly 150 TCR beta chains associated with cytomegalovirus. Sequencing depth was assumed to be roughly uniform across donors in the presence/absence analyses, though that assumption may not hold. In a later analysis, TCR association rates were found to vary across HLA loci, with the most associated TCRs seen for DRB1 alleles and the fewest for HLA-C alleles. In an earlier analysis of 587 of the donors, most TCR beta V segments appeared in productive rearrangements about 90% or about 30% of the time, broadly matching IMGT annotations. Some IMGT-functional V segments, including TRBV6-2 and TRBV6-3, could not be told apart with the 87-base-pair reads, so those segments were excluded. Most TCR sequences were observed very rarely across donors, whereas some public TCRs were present in many individuals. In vitro tests confirmed that three of the cytomegalovirus-associated TCR beta chains recognize cytomegalovirus antigens. In a later genetic analysis, fewer N-insertions in productive TCRs were reported among donors in an Asian-associated ancestry cluster than the roughly 640-donor mean. Because HLA typing was unavailable for some donors at each locus, only the typed subset was used in association tests. According to a later analysis, parvovirus B19, influenza, CMV and Epstein-Barr virus appeared linked to several top co-occurrence clusters. Immune exposure information for the cohort was limited to CMV serostatus. A later analysis found that HLA-associated TCR beta chains were more clonally expanded and had lower generation probabilities than equally common non-associated chains. The sequencing pipeline was judged likely to have produced a cluster of highly shared sequence variants as a technical artifact. This cohort had only TCR beta chains sequenced, and the lack of alpha or paired-chain data limited which features could be detected. Cytomegalovirus status was reported to be diagnosed by the classifier with high specificity and sensitivity in both the original and validation cohorts. Most CMV-associated TCR beta chains appeared to be HLA-restricted in a later analysis, and the HLA associations seemed to be driven largely by CMV exposure. The authors suggested that the approach could potentially be extended to other disease states and immunological phenotypes. Linkage disequilibrium might explain the correlated functional status among segregating V segments, but an unknown experimental factor could not be ruled out. A further reported finding was that TCR beta sequences accurately predicted the HLA-A and HLA-B alleles for most subjects in the first cohort. V-gene and J-gene trimming of TCR beta chains was associated with a missense DCLRE1C variant in a later genetic analysis, and the association was replicated in an independent cohort. Because counts were too low, under 20 rarely observed V segments, including chromosome 9 orphons, were left out of the earlier analysis of 587 of the donors. At a false discovery rate of 0.05, a later analysis linked under 20,000 TCR beta sequences to specific HLA alleles. When HLA alleles, especially DR and DQ, strongly co-occurred, TCR associations were difficult to assign to individual alleles.

The cohort comprised 670 or so healthy bone marrow donors. Cohort members were all nominally healthy when sampled, although unrecorded immune exposures were likely present. The donor tested CMV seronegative and was one of the 352 seronegative cohort members. A peripheral blood sample was collected from each donor, and TCR beta sequencing was performed on peripheral blood mononuclear cells. Genomic DNA was extracted from the blood cell samples with the Qiagen DNeasy Blood Extraction Kit. To prepare the library, the immunoSEQ multiplex PCR assay was applied. For the multiplex PCR, a mixture combining 60 forward primers for TCR Vbeta segments and 13 reverse primers for TCR Jbeta segments was used. The CDR3 region of rearranged TCR beta genes was amplified from genomic DNA with a multiplex PCR assay. Amplified TCR beta libraries were sequenced as 87-base-pair reads on the Illumina HiSeq System. Regarding the original processing steps: Across the 600 to 700 repertoires, a later analysis counted some 81 million unique TCR beta chains, approximately 10 million of which were shared by at least two donors. A nearest-neighbor algorithm error-corrected the raw reads and collapsed the reads into unique sequences, merging closely related sequences to remove PCR and sequencing errors. To assign V, D and J gene segments, CDR3 sequences were aligned to IMGT reference sequences. For a sequence to be retained, a match of at least six nucleotides to both a V gene segment and a J gene segment was required. Rearrangements were classified as productive when the CDR3 lacked stop codons and remained in frame with V and J, and all other rearrangements were classified as non-productive. Following IMGT convention, CDR3 was defined as the stretch from the second conserved V-encoded cysteine up to the conserved J-encoded phenylalanine. The earlier analysis of some 550 of the donors excluded any sequence lacking an unambiguous match to a single V gene segment. An earlier analysis of 587 of the donors classified V segments as functional when productive rearrangements were above 56.7% and as segregating when the standard deviation between donors was above 5%. A statistical classification framework was developed to diagnose cytomegalovirus status using the catalog of TCR beta chain sequences. V and J gene assignment, in a later analysis, came from comparing TCR nucleotide sequences with IMGT/GENE-DB human TR gene sequences. In a later analysis, CDR3 sequences and most-parsimonious VDJ recombination scenarios were assigned using the TCRdist pipeline. A later analysis defined each TCR beta chain by its CDR3 amino acid sequence plus V-gene family, and excluded reads lacking a unique V-gene family. To address suspected cross-contamination and a sequencing artifact, a later analysis removed 592 highly shared, low-generation-probability nucleotide sequences. In a later analysis, a clonal expansion index for each public chain was calculated from normalized within-repertoire ranks of inferred template counts. In a later analysis, generation probabilities were computed with a VDJ recombination model fitted to out-of-frame rearrangements, and the resulting probabilities were checked against IGoR. In a later analysis, TCR-TCR, TCR-HLA and TCR-CMV co-occurrence was scored with hypergeometric tests, and a repertoire-size bias correction was applied to TCR pairs. In a later analysis, false discovery rates were estimated by permuting HLA or CMV assignments 20 times. In a later analysis, co-occurring TCRs were grouped using DBSCAN, with TCRdist sequence similarity added in when clustering inside HLA-allele-positive subsets. For co-occurrence clustering, repertoires with fewer than 30,000 or more than 120,000 public chains were excluded, along with roughly five repertoires with anomalous nucleotide sharing. TCRdb obtained this table from immuneACCESS and retained in-frame rearrangements with V and J assigned. These tables miss some clones; where compared with another copy, unresolved V genes account for less than half of the shortfall, and the remainder is unexplained. From that table come the V and J calls and clone size; the DNA was used to work out D and trimming. Within this sample are under 150,000 clones, with about 75% of them counted one time only. Jointly, the top ten make up around 1.7% of the sample.

The germline V gene sets CDR1 to SGHTA and CDR2 to FQGTGA. Spanning cysteine to phenylalanine, the CDR3 consists of 18 amino acids. The read is trimmed to its CDR3 DNA, 54 bases read in frame from base 1. Trimmed from V: 5 bases; trimmed from J: 2 bases; junction bases lacking a gene match: 9. On this clone: What antigen it recognizes has not been identified. Base qualities were left out, and no much larger clone turns up one base away.

This sequence originates from a young woman in good health and CMV-seronegative. The sequence is built from TRBV7-3 and TRBJ2-3, and 14 junctional nucleotides match TRBD2. The sample comprised PBMCs. The nucleotide sequence reads as follows: TGTGCCAGCAGCCCTGGACTAGCGGGGGGTTACTACACAGATACGCAGTATTTT. It translates as CASSPGLAGGYYTDTQYF. The full variable domain, with segments outside the CDR3 supplied by the reference TRBV7-3 and TRBJ2-3 proteins, appears as GAGVSQTPSNKVTEKGKYVELRCDPISGHTALYWYRQSLGQGPEFLIYFQGTGAADDSGLPNDRFFAVRPEGSVSTLKIQRTERGDSAVYLCASSPGLAGGYYTDTQYFGPGTRLTVL.